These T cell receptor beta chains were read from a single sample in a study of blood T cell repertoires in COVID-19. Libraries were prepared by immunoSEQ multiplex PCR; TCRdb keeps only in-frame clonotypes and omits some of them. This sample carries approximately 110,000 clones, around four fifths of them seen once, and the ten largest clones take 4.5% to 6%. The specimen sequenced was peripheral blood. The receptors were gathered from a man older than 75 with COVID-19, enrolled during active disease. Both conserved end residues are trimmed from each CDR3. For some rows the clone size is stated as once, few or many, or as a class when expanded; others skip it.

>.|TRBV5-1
ASSRDLGEGGNEQF
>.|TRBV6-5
ASRLTGGIYGYT
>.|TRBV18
ASSPIAGGGVNEQF
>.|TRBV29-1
SAGGETEAF
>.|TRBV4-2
ASSLRTSGDEQF
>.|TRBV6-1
ASSEDRGTDEQY
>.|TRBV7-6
ASIPGQGGNEQF
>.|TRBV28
ASSSGLENEQF
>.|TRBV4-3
ASSQERENSPLH
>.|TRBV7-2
ASSGGWSYGYT
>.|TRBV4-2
ASSHTGTTTGELF
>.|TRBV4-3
ASSPRSGLMDEQF
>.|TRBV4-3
ASSQSLETSYEQY
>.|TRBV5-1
ASRLEGQYNEKLF
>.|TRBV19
ASSISGSPSEQF
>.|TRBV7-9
ASSSRGLAGDNNEQF
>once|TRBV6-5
ARHARGGGSYEQY
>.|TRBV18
AAGYRALGEQY
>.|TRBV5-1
ASSIRTGANEKLF
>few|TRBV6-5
ASSPDRVSDYEQY
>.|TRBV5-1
ASSFEGHSYGYT
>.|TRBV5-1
ASSFWRESGTGELF
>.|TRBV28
ASSPGTGFSYGYT
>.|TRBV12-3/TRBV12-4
ASSWDIRYEQY
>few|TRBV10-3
ATLGGPSTDTQY
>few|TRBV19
ASSIVRTGNQPQH
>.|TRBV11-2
ASSLRQGTYNEQF
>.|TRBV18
ASSPSGQNYEQY